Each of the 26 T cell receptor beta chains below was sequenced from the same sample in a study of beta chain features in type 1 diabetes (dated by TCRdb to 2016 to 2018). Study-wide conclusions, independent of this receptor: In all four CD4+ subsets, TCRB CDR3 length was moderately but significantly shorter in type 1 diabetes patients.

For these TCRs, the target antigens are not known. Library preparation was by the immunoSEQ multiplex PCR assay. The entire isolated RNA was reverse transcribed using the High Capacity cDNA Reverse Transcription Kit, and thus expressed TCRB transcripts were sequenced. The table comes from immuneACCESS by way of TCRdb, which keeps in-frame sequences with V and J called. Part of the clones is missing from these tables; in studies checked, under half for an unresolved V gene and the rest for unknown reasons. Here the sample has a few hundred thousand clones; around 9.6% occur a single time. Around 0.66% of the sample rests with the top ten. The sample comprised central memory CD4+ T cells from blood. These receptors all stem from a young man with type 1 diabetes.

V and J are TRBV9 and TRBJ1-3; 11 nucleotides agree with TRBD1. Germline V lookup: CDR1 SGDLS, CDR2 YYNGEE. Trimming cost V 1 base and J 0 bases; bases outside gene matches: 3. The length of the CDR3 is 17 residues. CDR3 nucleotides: TGTGCCAGCAGCGTAACAGGGACAGGGGGCTCTGGAAACACCATATATTTT. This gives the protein CASSVTGTGGSGNTIYF.

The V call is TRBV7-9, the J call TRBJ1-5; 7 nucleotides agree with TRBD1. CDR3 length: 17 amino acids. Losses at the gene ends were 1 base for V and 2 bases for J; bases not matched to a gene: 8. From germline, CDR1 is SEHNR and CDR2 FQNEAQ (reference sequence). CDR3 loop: CASSLGAGGRGNQPQHF. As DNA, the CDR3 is TGTGCCAGCAGCTTAGGGGCAGGGGGGCGAGGCAATCAGCCCCAGCATTTT. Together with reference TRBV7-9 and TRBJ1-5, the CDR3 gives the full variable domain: DTGVSQNPRHKITKRGQNVTFRCDPISEHNRLYWYRQTLGQGPEFLTYFQNEAQLEKSRLLSDRFSAERPKGSFSTLEIQRTEQGDSAMYLCASSLGAGGRGNQPQHFGDGTRLSIL.

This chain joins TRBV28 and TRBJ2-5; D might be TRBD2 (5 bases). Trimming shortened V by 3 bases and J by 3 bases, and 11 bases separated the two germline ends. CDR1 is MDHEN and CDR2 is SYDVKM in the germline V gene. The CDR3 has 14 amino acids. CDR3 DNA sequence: TGTGCCAGCAGTTTCGACTACAGTAAAGAGACCCAGTACTTC. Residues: CASSFDYSKETQYF.

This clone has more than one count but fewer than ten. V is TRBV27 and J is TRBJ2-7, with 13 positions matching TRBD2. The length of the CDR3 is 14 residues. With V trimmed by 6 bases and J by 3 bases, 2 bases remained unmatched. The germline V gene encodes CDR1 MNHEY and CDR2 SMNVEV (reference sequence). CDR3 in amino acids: CASRRLAGGYEQYF. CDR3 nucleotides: TGTGCCAGCAGGCGACTAGCGGGAGGCTACGAGCAGTACTTC.

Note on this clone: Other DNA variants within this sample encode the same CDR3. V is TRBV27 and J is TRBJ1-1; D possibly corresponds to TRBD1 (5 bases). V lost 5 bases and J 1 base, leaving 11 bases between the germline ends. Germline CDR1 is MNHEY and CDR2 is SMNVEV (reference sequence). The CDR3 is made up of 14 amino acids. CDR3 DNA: TGTGCCAGCAGTCCATTAGGACAGAACACTGAAGCTTTCTTT. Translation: CASSPLGQNTEAFF.

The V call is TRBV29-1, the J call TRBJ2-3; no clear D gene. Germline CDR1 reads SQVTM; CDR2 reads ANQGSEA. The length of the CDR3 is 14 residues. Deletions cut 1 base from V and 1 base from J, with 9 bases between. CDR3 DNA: TGCAGCGTTGAAGGAGCAGGAGGCACAGATACGCAGTATTTT. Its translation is CSVEGAGGTDTQYF.

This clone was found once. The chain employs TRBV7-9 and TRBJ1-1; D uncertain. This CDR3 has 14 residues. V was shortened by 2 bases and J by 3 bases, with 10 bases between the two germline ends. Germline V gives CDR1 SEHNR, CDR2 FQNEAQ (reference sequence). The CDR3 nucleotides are TGTGCCAGCAGCTTAACAGATATCGACACTGAAGCTTTCTTT. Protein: CASSLTDIDTEAFF.

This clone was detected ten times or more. The CDR3 DNA reads as TGTGCCAGCAGGGGTCCGTTTCGGAGCTCCTACAATGAGCAGTTCTTC. Amino acids: CASRGPFRSSYNEQFF. The rearrangement joins TRBV7-9 to TRBJ2-1; D is uncertain. The V and J ends lost 6 bases and 0 bases respectively, with 15 bases between them. This CDR3 has 16 residues. The germline gives CDR1 SEHNR, CDR2 FQNEAQ (reference sequence).

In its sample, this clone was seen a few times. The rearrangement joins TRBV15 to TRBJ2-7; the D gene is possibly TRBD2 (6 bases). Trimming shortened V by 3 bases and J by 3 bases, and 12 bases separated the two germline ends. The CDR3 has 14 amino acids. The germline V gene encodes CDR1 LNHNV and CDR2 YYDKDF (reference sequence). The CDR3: CATSRGDSVYEQYF. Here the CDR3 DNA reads TGTGCCACCAGCAGGGGGGACTCGGTCTACGAGCAGTACTTC. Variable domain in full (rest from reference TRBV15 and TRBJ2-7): DAMVIQNPRYQVTQFGKPVTLSCSQTLNHNVMYWYQQKSSQAPKLLFHYYDKDFNNEADTPDNFQSRRPNTSFCFLDIRSPGLGDTAMYLCATSRGDSVYEQYFGPGTRLTVT.

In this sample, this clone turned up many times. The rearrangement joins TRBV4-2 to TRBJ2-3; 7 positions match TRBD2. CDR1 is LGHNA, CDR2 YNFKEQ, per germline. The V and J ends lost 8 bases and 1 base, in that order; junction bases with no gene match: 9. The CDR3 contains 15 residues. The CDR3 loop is CASQPTSARTDTQYF. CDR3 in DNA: TGTGCCAGCCAGCCCACTAGCGCCCGCACAGATACGCAGTATTTT.

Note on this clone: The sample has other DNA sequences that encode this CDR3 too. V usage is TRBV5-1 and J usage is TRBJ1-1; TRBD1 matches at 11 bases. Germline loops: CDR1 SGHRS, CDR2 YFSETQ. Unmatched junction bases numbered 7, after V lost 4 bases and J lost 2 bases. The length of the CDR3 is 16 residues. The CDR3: CASSRGQGAVNTEAFF. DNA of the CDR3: TGCGCCAGCAGCCGCGGACAGGGGGCGGTTAACACTGAAGCTTTCTTT.

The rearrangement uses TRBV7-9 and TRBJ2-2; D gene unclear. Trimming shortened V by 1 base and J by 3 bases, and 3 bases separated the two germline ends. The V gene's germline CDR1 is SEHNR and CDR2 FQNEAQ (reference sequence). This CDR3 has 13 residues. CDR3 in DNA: TGTGCCAGCAGCTTAGGTTACACCGGGGAGCTGTTTTTT. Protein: CASSLGYTGELFF. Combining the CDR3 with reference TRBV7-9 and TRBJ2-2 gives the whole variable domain DTGVSQNPRHKITKRGQNVTFRCDPISEHNRLYWYRQTLGQGPEFLTYFQNEAQLEKSRLLSDRFSAERPKGSFSTLEIQRTEQGDSAMYLCASSLGYTGELFFGEGSRLTVL.

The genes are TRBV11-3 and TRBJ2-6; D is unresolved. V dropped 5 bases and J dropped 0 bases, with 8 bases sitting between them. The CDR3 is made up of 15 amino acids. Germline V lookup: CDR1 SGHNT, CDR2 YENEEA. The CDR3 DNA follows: TGTGCCAGCAGCGTCTCAGGCTCTGGGGCCAACGTCCTGACTTTC. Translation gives CASSVSGSGANVLTF.

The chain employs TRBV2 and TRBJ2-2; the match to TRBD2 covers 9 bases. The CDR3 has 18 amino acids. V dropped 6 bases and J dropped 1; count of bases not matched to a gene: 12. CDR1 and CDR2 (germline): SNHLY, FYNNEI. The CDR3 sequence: CASRGPGVAGVNTGELFF. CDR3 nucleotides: TGTGCCAGCAGGGGTCCCGGTGTAGCGGGGGTGAACACCGGGGAGCTGTTTTTT. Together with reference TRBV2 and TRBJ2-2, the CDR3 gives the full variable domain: EPEVTQTPSHQVTQMGQEVILRCVPISNHLYFYWYRQILGQKVEFLVSFYNNEISEKSEIFDDQFSVERPDGSNFTLKIRSTKLEDSAMYFCASRGPGVAGVNTGELFFGEGSRLTVL.

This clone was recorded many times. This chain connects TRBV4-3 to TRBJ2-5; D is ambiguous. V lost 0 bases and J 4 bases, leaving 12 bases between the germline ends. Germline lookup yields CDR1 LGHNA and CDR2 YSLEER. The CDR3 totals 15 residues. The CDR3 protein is CASSQEERRRETQYF. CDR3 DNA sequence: TGCGCCAGCAGCCAAGAAGAGAGGCGTCGAGAGACCCAGTACTTC.

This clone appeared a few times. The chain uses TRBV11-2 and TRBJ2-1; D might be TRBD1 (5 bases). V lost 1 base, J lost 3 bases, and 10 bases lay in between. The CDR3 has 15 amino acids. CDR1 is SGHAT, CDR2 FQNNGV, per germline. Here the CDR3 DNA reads TGTGCCAGCAGCTTAGGGCAGGGAAACTACAATGAGCAGTTCTTC. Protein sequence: CASSLGQGNYNEQFF.

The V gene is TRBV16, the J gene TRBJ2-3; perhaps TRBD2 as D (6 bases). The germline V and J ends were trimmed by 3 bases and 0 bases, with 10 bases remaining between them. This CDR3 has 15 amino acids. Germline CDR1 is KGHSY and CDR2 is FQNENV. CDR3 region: CASSHRGTSTDTQYF. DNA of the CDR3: TGTGCCAGCAGCCATCGCGGGACTAGCACAGATACGCAGTATTTT.

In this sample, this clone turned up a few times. The CDR3 DNA reads TGTGCCAGCAGCTTAGCGCAGGTGGTCTCCTACGAGCAGTACTTC. Its translation is CASSLAQVVSYEQYF. The chain combines TRBV7-9 with TRBJ2-7; D call uncertain. Per germline, CDR1 SEHNR and CDR2 FQNEAQ (reference sequence). This CDR3 is built from 15 residues. The V and J ends lost 0 bases and 0 bases respectively, with 9 bases between them.

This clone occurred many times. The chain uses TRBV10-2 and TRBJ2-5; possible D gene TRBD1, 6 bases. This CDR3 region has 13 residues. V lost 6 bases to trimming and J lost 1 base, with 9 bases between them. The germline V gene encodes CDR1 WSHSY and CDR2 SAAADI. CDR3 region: CASSQGIQETQYF. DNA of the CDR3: TGCGCCAGCAGCCAGGGGATCCAAGAGACCCAGTACTTC.

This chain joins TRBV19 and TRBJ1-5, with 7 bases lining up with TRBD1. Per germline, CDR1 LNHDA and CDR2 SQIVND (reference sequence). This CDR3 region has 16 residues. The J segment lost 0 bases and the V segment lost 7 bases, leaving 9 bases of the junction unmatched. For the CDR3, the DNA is TGTGCCAGTAAGGTCGGCGGGACAGATAGCAATCAGCCCCAGCATTTT. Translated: CASKVGGTDSNQPQHF.

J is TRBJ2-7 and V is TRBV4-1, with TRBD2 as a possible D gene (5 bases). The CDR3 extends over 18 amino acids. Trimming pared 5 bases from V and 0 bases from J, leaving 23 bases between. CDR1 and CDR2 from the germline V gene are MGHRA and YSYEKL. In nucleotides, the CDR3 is TGCGCCAGCAGCTCCAACCTGAGACCCGGAACTAGCTCCTACGAGCAGTACTTC. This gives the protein CASSSNLRPGTSSYEQYF.

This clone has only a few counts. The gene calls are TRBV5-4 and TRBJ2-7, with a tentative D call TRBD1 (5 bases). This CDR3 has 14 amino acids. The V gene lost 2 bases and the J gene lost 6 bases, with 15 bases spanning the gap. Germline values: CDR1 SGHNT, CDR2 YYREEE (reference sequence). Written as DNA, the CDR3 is TGTGCCAGCAGCTTAGCGCCAGGGCAGACCGAGCAGTACTTC. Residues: CASSLAPGQTEQYF.

CDR3 region: CASSAAGTSGKSVYEQYF. CDR3 DNA: TGTGCCAGCAGCGCCGCCGGGACTAGCGGGAAGAGCGTCTACGAGCAGTACTTC. This sequence joins TRBV9 and TRBJ2-7; the match to TRBD2 covers 13 bases. J was trimmed by 3 bases and V by 3 bases; bases with no gene match: 12. Germline lookup yields CDR1 SGDLS and CDR2 YYNGEE. The CDR3 runs to 18 residues.

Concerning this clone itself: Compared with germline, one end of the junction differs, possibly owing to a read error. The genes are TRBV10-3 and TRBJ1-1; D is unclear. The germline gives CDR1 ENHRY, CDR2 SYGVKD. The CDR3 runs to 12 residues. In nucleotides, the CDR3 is TGTGCCAGCAGTTACGACTGGAGTGAAGCTTTCTTT. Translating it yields CASSYDWSEAFF.

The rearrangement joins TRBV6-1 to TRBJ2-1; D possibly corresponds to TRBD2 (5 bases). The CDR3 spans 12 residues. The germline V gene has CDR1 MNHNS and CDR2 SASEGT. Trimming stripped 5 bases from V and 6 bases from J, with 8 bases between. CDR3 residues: CASSWAGNEQFF. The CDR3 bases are TGTGCCAGCAGTTGGGCGGGCAATGAGCAGTTCTTC.

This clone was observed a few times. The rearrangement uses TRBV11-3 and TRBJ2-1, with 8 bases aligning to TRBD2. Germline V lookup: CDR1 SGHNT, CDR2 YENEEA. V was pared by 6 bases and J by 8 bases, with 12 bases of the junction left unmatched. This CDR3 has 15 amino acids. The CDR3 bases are TGTGCCAGCAGGCTGAGTAGCGGGACCGCGGATGAGCAGTTCTTC. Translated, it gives CASRLSSGTADEQFF.